This TCR beta chain was found in a study of cytomegalovirus exposure and HLA in healthy donors. Regarding the study as a whole: It has been reported that TCR beta sequences accurately predicted the HLA-A and HLA-B alleles of most subjects.

Use of 60 Vbeta and 13 Jbeta primers characterized the PCR. This table comes from immunoSEQ multiplex PCR, and its TCRdb copy is limited to in-frame clones, with some not included. The sample holds under 200,000 clones, 79% seen once. In the case of this clone: No antigen is known for it.

Germline CDR1 reads SGHRS; CDR2 reads YFSETQ. The CDR3 loop spans 14 amino acids. With 0 bases removed from V and 8 bases from J, the gap between germline ends came to 11 bases. Sample: PBMCs. This receptor was identified in a woman aged 40 to 50 in good health and CMV-seronegative. This sequence joins TRBV5-1 and TRBJ2-2; no definite D call. The CDR3 DNA is TGCGCCAGCAGCTTGGTTGTCAACGGGGGGGAGCTGTTTTTT. Translated: CASSLVVNGGELFF.